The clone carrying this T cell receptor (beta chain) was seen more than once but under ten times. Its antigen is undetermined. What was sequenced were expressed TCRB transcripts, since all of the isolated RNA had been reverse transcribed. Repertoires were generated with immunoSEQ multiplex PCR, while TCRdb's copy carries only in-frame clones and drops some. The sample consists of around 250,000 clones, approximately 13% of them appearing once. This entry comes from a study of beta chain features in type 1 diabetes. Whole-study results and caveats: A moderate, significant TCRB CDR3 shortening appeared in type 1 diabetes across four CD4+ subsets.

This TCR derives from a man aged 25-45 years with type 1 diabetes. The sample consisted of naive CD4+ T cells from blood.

CDR3 sequence: CASSRVSGNNEQFF. The CDR3 DNA reads as TGTGCCAGCAGCCGTGTCTCCGGGAACAATGAGCAGTTCTTC. The V and J genes are TRBV11-3 and TRBJ2-1; D is perhaps TRBD2 (5 bases). CDR3 size: 14 residues. Germline V gives CDR1 SGHNT, CDR2 YENEEA. V was clipped by 5 bases and J by 5 bases, with 13 bases between them.